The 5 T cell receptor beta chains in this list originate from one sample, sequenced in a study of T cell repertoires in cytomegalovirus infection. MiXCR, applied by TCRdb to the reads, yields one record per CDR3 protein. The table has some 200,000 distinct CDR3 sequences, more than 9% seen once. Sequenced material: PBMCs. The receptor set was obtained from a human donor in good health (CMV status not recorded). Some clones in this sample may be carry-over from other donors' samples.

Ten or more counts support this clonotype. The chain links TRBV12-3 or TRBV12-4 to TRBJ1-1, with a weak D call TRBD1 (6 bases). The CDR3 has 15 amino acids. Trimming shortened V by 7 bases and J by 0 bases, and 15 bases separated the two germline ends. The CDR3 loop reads CASTADSRMNTEAFF. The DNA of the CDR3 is TGTGCCAGCACCGCGGACAGTCGCATGAACACTGAAGCTTTCTTT.

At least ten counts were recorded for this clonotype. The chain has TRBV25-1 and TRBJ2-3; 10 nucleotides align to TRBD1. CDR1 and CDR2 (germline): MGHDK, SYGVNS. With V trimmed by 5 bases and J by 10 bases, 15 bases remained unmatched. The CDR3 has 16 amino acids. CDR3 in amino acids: CASSSRQGAIIGPQYF. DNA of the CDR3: TGTGCCAGCAGTTCCCGACAGGGGGCGATTATCGGCCCGCAGTATTTT.

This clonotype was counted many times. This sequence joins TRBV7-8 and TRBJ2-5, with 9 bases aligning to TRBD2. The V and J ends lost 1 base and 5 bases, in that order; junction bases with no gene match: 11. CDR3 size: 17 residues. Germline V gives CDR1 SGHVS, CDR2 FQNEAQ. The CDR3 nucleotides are TGTGCCAGCAGCTTAGTGGCTAGCGGGGAGAGGGGGGAGACCCAGTACTTC. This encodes CASSLVASGERGETQYF.

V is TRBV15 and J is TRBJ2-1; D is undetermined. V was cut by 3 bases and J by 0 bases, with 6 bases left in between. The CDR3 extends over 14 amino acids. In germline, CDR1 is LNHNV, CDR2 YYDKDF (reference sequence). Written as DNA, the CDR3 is TGTGCCACCAGCAGCTTCAGCTCCTACAATGAGCAGTTCTTC. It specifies CATSSFSSYNEQFF.

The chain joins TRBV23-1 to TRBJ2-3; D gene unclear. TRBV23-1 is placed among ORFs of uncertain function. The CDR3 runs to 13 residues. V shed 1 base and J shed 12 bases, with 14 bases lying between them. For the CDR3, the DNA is TGCGCCAGCAGTCAATTAAGGAGTCATGCTCAGTATTTT. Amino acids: CASSQLRSHAQYF.